This T cell receptor (beta chain) was captured by sequencing in a study of cytomegalovirus exposure and HLA in healthy donors (dated by TCRdb to 2015 to 2018). Broadly, across the study: An earlier analysis of several hundred of the donors reported approximately 270 Gb of sequence data and around 120 million unique TCR beta sequences from 190 million or so T cells. Alongside the repertoire data, information on donor age, sex, ethnicity and CMV serostatus was compiled. Roughly 300 gigabases of sequencing data and around 85 million unique TCR sequences made up an early release that covered 500 to 700 HLA-typed donors. To predict cytomegalovirus infection status, the study brought together high-throughput TCR immunosequencing, statistical association of individual TCRs with disease status, and machine learning. Every repertoire in the discovery cohort had been generated on one and the same sequencing platform. Among about 400 genotyped donors of the cohort, an average of approximately 240,000 unique TCR beta nucleotide sequences was sequenced per donor, of which 15% to 20% were non-productive. The aim of the study was to test whether cataloging public T cell receptors could identify signatures of past pathogen exposure. In a later genetic analysis, genome-wide SNP genotypes for 398 of the 666 donors were used, and that subset was treated as a discovery cohort. The T cell repertoires of 666 subjects were profiled by immunosequencing and related to cytomegalovirus serostatus. Both class I and class II loci were covered by HLA typing, at four-digit resolution. An earlier analysis of roughly 600 of the donors used high-throughput TCR beta sequencing to judge whether each TCR beta V gene segment behaved as functional or pseudogenic. Typing coverage differed by locus: A, B, C, DRB1 and DQB1 were typed in about 620-630 donors, DQA1 in 522, DPA1 in 600 to 610, and DPB1 in approximately 450. A later analysis re-examined previously published TCR beta repertoires from over 500 donors and added high-resolution HLA genotyping to investigate patterns of TCR occurrence. About five DR-DQ haplotypes were handled as single units for association and clustering because linkage in the cohort was strong. Rather than drawing on any new phenotypic data, the later analysis identified candidate immune exposures from TCR beta sequences and the way those sequences occurred across donors. Besides the first cohort of 666 subjects, a separate validation cohort made up of 120 different subjects was used. The genetic ancestry cluster associated with self-reported Caucasian donors included 81% of the 398 genotyped donors.

CDR1 SGHNT and CDR2 YYREEE are derived from the germline V gene (reference sequence). The CDR3 has 17 amino acids, counting the end cysteine and phenylalanine. This entry keeps only the CDR3 DNA: 51 bases, framed from base 1. Compared with germline, V lacks 0 bases and J lacks 9 bases; bases without a gene match: 15. Study-wide conclusions, independent of this receptor: Sequencing depth was assumed to be roughly uniform across donors in the presence/absence analyses, though that assumption may not hold. In this cohort, only TCR beta chains were sequenced, and detectable features were limited by the absence of alpha or paired-chain data. The sequencing pipeline was judged likely to have produced a cluster of highly shared sequence variants as a technical artifact. In a later genetic analysis, fewer N-insertions in productive TCRs were reported among donors in an Asian-associated ancestry cluster than the roughly 710-donor mean. Some IMGT-functional V segments, including TRBV6-2 and TRBV6-3, could not be told apart with the 87-base-pair reads, so those segments were excluded. HLA typing was unavailable for some donors at each locus, so association tests used only the typed subset. Several of the top co-occurrence clusters appeared to be linked to parvovirus B19, influenza, CMV and Epstein-Barr virus, according to a later analysis. Over 15 rarely observed V segments, including chromosome 9 orphons, were excluded from the earlier analysis of several hundred of the donors because counts were too low. Linkage disequilibrium might explain the correlated functional status among segregating V segments, but an unknown experimental factor could not be excluded. In both the original and validation cohorts, the classifier was reported to diagnose cytomegalovirus status with high specificity and sensitivity. Specific HLA alleles were associated with more than 15,000 TCR beta sequences at a false discovery rate of 0.05 in a later analysis. For the cohort, immune exposure information was limited to CMV serostatus. While some public TCRs were present in many individuals, most TCR sequences turned up only very rarely across donors. According to a later analysis, most CMV-associated TCR beta chains appeared to be HLA-restricted, and the HLA associations seemed to be driven largely by CMV exposure. In the study, approximately 160 TCR beta chains were listed as associated with cytomegalovirus. Assigning TCR associations to individual alleles was difficult when HLA alleles, especially DR and DQ, strongly co-occurred. In a later analysis, HLA-associated TCR beta chains showed more clonal expansion and lower generation probabilities than non-associated chains that were equally common. A further reported finding was that TCR beta sequences accurately predicted the HLA-A and HLA-B alleles for most subjects in the first cohort. According to a later analysis, TCR association rates differed among HLA loci, with DRB1 alleles showing the most associated TCRs and HLA-C alleles showing the fewest. In an earlier analysis of around 600 of the donors, most TCR beta V segments appeared in productive rearrangements about 90% or about 30% of the time, broadly matching IMGT annotations. In vitro tests confirmed that three of the cytomegalovirus-associated TCR beta chains recognize cytomegalovirus antigens. It was suggested by the authors that the approach could potentially be generalized to other disease states and immunological phenotypes. V-gene and J-gene trimming of TCR beta chains was associated with a missense DCLRE1C variant in a later genetic analysis, and the association was replicated in an independent cohort.

As to this clone: This receptor's antigen is unknown. No much larger clonotype is one base removed from it; base qualities were not supplied.

In total, approximately 610 healthy bone marrow donors made up the cohort. At the time of sampling, every cohort member was nominally healthy, though immune exposures that went unrecorded were likely present. The donor was CMV seronegative and was included in the group of 352 seronegative cohort members. Each donor provided a peripheral blood sample, and peripheral blood mononuclear cells were used for TCR beta sequencing. The Qiagen DNeasy Blood Extraction Kit was used to extract genomic DNA from the blood cell samples. The receptor library was made with the immunoSEQ multiplex PCR assay. For the multiplex PCR, a mixture combining 60 forward primers for TCR Vbeta segments and 13 reverse primers for TCR Jbeta segments was used. A multiplex PCR assay on genomic DNA amplified the CDR3 region of rearranged TCR beta genes. The Illumina HiSeq System was used to sequence the amplified TCR beta libraries as 87-base-pair reads. The paper's processing steps were these. In a later analysis, some 80 million unique TCR beta chains were counted across the roughly 670 repertoires, and roughly 11 million of these chains were shared by at least two donors. To remove PCR and sequencing errors, raw reads were error-corrected and collapsed into unique sequences using a nearest-neighbor algorithm that merged closely related sequences. To assign V, D and J gene segments, CDR3 sequences were aligned to IMGT reference sequences. For a sequence to be retained, a match of at least six nucleotides was required to both a V gene segment and a J gene segment. A rearrangement was called productive if the CDR3 had no stop codons and remained in frame with V and J, and every other rearrangement was called non-productive. CDR3 was defined according to IMGT convention as the region running from the second conserved V-encoded cysteine to the conserved J-encoded phenylalanine. The earlier analysis of about 610 of the donors excluded any sequence lacking an unambiguous match to a single V gene segment. In an earlier analysis of a few hundred of the donors, a V segment was called functional when productive rearrangements were above 56.7%, and segregating when the standard deviation between donors exceeded 5%. A statistical classification framework was built for diagnosing cytomegalovirus status from the catalog of TCR beta chain sequences. In a later analysis, V and J genes were assigned by comparing TCR nucleotide sequences against IMGT/GENE-DB human TR gene sequences. Using the TCRdist pipeline, a later analysis assigned CDR3 sequences along with most-parsimonious VDJ recombination scenarios. A later analysis defined each TCR beta chain by its CDR3 amino acid sequence plus V-gene family, and excluded reads lacking a unique V-gene family. In a later analysis, around 600 highly shared, low-generation-probability nucleotide sequences were removed to address suspected cross-contamination and a sequencing artifact. In a later analysis, a clonal expansion index was calculated for each public chain from normalized within-repertoire ranks of inferred template counts. Generation probabilities in a later analysis came from a VDJ recombination model fitted to out-of-frame rearrangements, and those results were checked against IGoR. In a later analysis, TCR-TCR, TCR-HLA and TCR-CMV co-occurrence was scored with hypergeometric tests, and a repertoire-size bias correction was applied to TCR pairs. To estimate false discovery rates, a later analysis permuted the HLA or CMV assignments 20 times. In a later analysis, co-occurring TCRs were grouped with DBSCAN, and TCRdist sequence similarity was added when clustering was performed within HLA-allele-positive subsets. Co-occurrence clustering excluded repertoires with fewer than 30,000 or more than 120,000 public chains, plus five with anomalous nucleotide sharing. TCRdb took over this immuneACCESS table, retaining in-frame rearrangements with V and J assigned. Such tables are incomplete; in checked studies, under half of the missing clones stem from an unresolved V gene, and the remainder is unexplained. The DNA gave D and trimming, while V, J and clone size come from that table. For this sample there are just over 150,000 clones; around 74% appear just once. The ten largest account for about 2% of the sample.

This chain joins TRBV5-4 to TRBJ1-1, and 9 bases in between align with TRBD1. The source material was PBMCs. The source of this sequence is a female donor in good health and CMV-seronegative. The CDR3 reads as follows: CASSLAGGQGRAPQAFF. The nucleotide sequence is TGTGCCAGCAGCTTGGCCGGGGGACAGGGCCGAGCCCCTCAAGCTTTCTTT.